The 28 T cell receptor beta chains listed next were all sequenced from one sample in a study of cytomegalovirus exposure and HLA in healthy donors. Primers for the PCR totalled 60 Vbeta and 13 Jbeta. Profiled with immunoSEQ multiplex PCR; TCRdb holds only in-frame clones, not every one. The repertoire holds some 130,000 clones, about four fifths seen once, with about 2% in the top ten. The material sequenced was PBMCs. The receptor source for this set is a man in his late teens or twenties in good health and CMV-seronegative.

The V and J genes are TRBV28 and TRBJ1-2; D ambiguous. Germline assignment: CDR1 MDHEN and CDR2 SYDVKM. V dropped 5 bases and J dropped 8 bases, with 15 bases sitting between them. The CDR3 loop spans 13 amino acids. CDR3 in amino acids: CASSRQEERGYTF. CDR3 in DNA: TGTGCCAGCAGTCGCCAGGAGGAACGGGGCTACACCTTC.

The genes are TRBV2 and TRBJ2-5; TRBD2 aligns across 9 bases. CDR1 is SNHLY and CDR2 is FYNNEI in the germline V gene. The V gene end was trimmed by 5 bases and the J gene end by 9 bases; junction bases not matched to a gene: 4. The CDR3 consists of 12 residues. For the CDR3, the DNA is TGTGCCAGCAGTAGACTAGCGGACCCCCAGTACTTC. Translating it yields CASSRLADPQYF.

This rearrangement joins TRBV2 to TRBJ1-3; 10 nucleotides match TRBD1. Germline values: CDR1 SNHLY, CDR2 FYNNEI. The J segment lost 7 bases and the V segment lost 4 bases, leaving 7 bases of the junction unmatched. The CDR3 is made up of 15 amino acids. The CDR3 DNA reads TGTGCCAGCAGTGCCCGACAGGGGGCTCGGAACACCATATATTTT. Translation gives CASSARQGARNTIYF.

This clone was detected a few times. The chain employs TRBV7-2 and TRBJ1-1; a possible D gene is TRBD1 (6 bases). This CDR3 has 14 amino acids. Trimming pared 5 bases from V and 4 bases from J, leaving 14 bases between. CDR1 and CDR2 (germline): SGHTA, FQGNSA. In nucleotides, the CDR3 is TGTGCCAGCAGCGGATGGGGGGGCCTCACTGAAGCTTTCTTT. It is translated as CASSGWGGLTEAFF.

CDR3 nucleotides: TGTGCCAGCAGTGATCCGGACAGTCGATACTATGGCTACACCTTC. Its protein is CASSDPDSRYYGYTF. J is TRBJ1-2 and V is TRBV6-6; D is possibly TRBD1 (6 bases). This CDR3 has 15 amino acids. Deletions cut 5 bases from V and 3 bases from J, with 16 bases between. Germline-derived CDR1 and CDR2 are MNHNY and SVGAGI (reference sequence).

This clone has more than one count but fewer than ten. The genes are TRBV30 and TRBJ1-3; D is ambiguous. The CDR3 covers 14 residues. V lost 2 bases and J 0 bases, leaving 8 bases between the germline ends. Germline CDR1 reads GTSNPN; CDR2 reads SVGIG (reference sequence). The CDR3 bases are TGTGCCTGGAGTCCCCCCCACTCTGGAAACACCATATATTTT. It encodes CAWSPPHSGNTIYF.

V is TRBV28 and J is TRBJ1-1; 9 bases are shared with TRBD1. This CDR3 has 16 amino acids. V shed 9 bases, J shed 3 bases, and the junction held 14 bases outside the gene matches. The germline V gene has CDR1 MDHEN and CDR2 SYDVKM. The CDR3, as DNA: TGTGCCAGTGCGGACAGGGGTCTCTTTGGTGACACTGAAGCTTTCTTT. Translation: CASADRGLFGDTEAFF.

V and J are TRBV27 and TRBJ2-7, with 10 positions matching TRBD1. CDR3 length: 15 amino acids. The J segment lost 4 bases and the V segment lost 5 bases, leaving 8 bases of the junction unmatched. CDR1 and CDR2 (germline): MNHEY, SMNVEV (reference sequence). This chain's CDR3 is CASSITGTGDYEQYF. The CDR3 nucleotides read TGTGCCAGCAGTATAACCGGGACAGGGGATTACGAGCAGTACTTC.

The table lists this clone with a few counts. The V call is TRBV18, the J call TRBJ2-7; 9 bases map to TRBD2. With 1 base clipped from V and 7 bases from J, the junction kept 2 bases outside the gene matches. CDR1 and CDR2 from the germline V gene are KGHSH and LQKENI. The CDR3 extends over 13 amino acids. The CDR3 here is CASSPRTSGEQYV. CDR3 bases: TGTGCCAGCTCACCACGTACTAGCGGGGAGCAGTACGTC.

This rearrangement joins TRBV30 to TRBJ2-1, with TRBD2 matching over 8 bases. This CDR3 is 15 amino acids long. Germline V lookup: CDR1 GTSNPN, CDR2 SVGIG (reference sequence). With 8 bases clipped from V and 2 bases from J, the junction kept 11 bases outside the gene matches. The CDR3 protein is CATTGGRRAYNEQFF. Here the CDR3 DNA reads TGTGCCACCACCGGCGGGAGGAGGGCCTACAATGAGCAGTTCTTC. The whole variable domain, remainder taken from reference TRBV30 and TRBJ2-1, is SQTIHQWPATLVQPVGSPLSLECTVEGTSNPNLYWYRQAAGRGLQLLFYSVGIGQISSEVPQNLSASRPQDRQFILSSKKLLLSDSGFYLCATTGGRRAYNEQFFGPGTRLTVL.

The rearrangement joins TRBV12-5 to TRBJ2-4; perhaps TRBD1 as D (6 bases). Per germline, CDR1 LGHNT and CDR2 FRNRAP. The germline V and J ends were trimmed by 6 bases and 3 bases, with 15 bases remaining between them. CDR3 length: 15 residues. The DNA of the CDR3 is TGTGCTAGTGGGACGACCGGACAGATCAAAAACATTCAGTACTTC. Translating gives CASGTTGQIKNIQYF.

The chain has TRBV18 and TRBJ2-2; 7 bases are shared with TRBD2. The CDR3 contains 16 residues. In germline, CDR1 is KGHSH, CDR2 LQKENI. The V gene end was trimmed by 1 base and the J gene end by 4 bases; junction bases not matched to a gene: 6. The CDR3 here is CASSPRGGSGTGELFF. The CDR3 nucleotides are TGTGCCAGCTCACCACGAGGCGGGAGCGGCACCGGGGAGCTGTTTTTT.

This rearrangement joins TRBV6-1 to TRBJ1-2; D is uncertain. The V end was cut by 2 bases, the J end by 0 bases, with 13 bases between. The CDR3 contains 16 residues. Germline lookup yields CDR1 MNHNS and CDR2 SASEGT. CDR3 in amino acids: CASSELPGLSNYGYTF. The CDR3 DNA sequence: TGTGCCAGCAGTGAATTGCCAGGCCTGTCTAACTATGGCTACACCTTC.

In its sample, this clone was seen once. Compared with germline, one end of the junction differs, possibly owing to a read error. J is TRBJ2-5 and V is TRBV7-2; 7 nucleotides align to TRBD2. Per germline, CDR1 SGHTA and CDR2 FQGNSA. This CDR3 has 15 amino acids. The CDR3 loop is CASSVAGTTKETQYF. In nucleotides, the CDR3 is TGTGCCAGCAGCGTAGCCGGGACTACTAAAGAGACCCAGTACTTC.

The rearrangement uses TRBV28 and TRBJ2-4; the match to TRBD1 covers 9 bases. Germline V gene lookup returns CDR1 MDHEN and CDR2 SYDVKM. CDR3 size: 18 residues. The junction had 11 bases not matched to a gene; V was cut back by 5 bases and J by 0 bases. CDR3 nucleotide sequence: TGTGCCAGCAGTAAGGGACAGGGAAAGGTCCTAGCCAAAAACATTCAGTACTTC. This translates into CASSKGQGKVLAKNIQYF. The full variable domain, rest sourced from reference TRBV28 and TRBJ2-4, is DVKVTQSSRYLVKRTGEKVFLECVQDMDHENMFWYRQDPGLGLRLIYFSYDVKMKEKGDIPEGYSVSREKKERFSLILESASTNQTSMYLCASSKGQGKVLAKNIQYFGAGTRLSVL.

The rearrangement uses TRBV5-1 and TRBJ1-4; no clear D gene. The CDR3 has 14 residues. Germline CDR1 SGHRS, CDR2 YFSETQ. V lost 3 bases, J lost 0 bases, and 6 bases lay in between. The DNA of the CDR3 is TGCGCCAGCAGCTCCGGGGCAACTAATGAAAAACTGTTTTTT. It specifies CASSSGATNEKLFF.

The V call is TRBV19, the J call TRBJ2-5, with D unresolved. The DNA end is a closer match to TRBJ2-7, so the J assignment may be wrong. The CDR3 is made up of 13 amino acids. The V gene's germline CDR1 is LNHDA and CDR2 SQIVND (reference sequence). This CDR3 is CASGPQFVYEQYF. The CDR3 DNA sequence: TGTGCCAGTGGCCCACAGTTCGTCTACGAGCAGTACTTC.

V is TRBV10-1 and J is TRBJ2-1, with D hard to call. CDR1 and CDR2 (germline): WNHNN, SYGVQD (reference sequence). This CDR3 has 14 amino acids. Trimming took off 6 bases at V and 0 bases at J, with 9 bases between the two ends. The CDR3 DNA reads TGCGCCAGCAGCCTTGCGAGCTCCTACAATGAGCAGTTCTTC. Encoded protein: CASSLASSYNEQFF.

CDR3 amino acids: CASSFRQDYGYTF. The CDR3 coding sequence is TGTGCCAGCAGCTTCAGACAGGACTATGGCTACACCTTC. The gene calls are TRBV9 and TRBJ1-2; D might be TRBD1 (6 bases). Germline-derived CDR1 and CDR2 are SGDLS and YYNGEE. V was trimmed by 4 bases and J by 3 bases, leaving 10 bases between them. The CDR3 totals 13 residues.

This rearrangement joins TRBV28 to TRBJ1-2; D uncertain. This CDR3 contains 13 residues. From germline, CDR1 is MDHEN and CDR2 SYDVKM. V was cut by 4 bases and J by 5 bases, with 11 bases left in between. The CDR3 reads CASSYGLLYGYTF. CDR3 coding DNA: TGTGCCAGCAGTTACGGACTTCTTTATGGCTACACCTTC.

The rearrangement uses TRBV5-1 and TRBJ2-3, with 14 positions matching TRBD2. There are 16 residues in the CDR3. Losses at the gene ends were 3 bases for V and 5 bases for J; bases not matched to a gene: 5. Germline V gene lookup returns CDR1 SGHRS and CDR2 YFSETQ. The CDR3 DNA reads TGCGCCAGCAGCTCGGGACTAGCGGGAGAGATAGATACGCAGTATTTT. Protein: CASSSGLAGEIDTQYF. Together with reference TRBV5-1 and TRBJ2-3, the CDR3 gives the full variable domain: KAGVTQTPRYLIKTRGQQVTLSCSPISGHRSVSWYQQTPGQGLQFLFEYFSETQRNKGNFPGRFSGRQFSNSRSEMNVSTLELGDSALYLCASSSGLAGEIDTQYFGPGTRLTVL.

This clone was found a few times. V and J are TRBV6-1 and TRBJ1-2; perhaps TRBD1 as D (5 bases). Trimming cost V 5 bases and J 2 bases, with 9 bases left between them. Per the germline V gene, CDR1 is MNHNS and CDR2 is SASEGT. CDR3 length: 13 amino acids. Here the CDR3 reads CASSTPGNYGYTF. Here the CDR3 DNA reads TGTGCCAGCAGTACCCCAGGGAACTATGGCTACACCTTC.

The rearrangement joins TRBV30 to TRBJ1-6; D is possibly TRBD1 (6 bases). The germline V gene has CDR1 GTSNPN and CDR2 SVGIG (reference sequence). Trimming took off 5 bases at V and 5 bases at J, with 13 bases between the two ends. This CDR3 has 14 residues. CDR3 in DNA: TGTGCCTGGGCCTGGGACACCGATAATTCACCCCTCCACTTT. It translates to CAWAWDTDNSPLHF.

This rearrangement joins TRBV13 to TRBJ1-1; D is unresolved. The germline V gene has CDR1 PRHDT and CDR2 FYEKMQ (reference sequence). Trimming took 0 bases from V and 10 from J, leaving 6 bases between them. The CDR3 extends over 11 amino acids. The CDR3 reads CASSLGRGAFF. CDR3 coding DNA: TGTGCCAGCAGCTTAGGCCGAGGAGCTTTCTTT.

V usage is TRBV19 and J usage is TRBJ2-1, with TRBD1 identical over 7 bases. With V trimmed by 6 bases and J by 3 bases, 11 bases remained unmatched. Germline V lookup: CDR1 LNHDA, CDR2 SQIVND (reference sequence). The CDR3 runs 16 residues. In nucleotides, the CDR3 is TGTGCCAGTAGGGAGTCACAGGGGATCGTCTACAATGAGCAGTTCTTC. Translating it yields CASRESQGIVYNEQFF. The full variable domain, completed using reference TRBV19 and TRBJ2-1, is DGGITQSPKYLFRKEGQNVTLSCEQNLNHDAMYWYRQDPGQGLRLIYYSQIVNDFQKGDIAEGYSVSREKKESFPLTVTSAQKNPTAFYLCASRESQGIVYNEQFFGPGTRLTVL.

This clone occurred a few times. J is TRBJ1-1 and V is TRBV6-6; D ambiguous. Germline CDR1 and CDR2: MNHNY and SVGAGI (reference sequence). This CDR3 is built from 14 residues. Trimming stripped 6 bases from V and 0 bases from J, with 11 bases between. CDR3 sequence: CASRIQTMNTEAFF. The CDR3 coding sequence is TGTGCCAGCAGAATACAGACCATGAACACTGAAGCTTTCTTT.

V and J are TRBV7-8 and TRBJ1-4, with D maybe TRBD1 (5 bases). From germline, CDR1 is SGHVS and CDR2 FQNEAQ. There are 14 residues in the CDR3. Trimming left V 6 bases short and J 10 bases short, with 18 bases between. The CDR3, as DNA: TGTGCCAGCAGATCTCTCCAGGGTTCCGGAAAACTGTTTTTT. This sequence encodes CASRSLQGSGKLFF.

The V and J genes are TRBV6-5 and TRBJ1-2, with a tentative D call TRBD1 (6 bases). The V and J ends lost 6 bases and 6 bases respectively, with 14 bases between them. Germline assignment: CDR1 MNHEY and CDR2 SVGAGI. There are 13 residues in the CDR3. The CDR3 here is CASSKTGLNGYTF. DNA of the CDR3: TGTGCCAGCAGCAAGACAGGTTTAAATGGCTACACCTTC.